These 6 T cell receptor beta chains were all obtained from the same sample, sequenced in a study of cytomegalovirus exposure and HLA in healthy donors. 13 Jbeta primers and 60 Vbeta primers were used for the PCR. This table comes from immunoSEQ multiplex PCR, and its TCRdb copy is limited to in-frame clones, with some not included. The data contain about 240,000 clones, roughly 81% of them singletons. Sequenced sample: PBMCs. These receptors all stem from a girl aged 2 to 10 in good health and CMV-seronegative.

The CDR3 region has the DNA TGCGCCAGCAGCCTAGACAGGGCAAACACCGGGGAGCTGTTTTTT. Translated: CASSLDRANTGELFF. The chain recombines TRBV5-1 with TRBJ2-2; 7 nucleotides line up with TRBD1. Germline V gives CDR1 SGHRS, CDR2 YFSETQ. J was trimmed by 2 bases and V by 4 bases; bases with no gene match: 5. CDR3 length: 15 residues.

V gene TRBV9 combines with J gene TRBJ2-5, with TRBD2 as a possible D gene (7 bases). The V end was cut by 0 bases, the J end by 6 bases, with 15 bases between. The CDR3 consists of 15 residues. CDR1 and CDR2 (germline): SGDLS, YYNGEE. In nucleotides, the CDR3 is TGTGCCAGCAGCGTAGGTGGTGGGGGGGGCCAGACCCAGTACTTC. It specifies CASSVGGGGGQTQYF.

V is TRBV7-9 and J is TRBJ1-4, with no clear D. The length of the CDR3 is 16 residues. From germline, CDR1 is SEHNR and CDR2 FQNEAQ (reference sequence). Trimming took 5 bases from V and 3 from J, leaving 16 bases between them. The CDR3 DNA reads as TGTGCCAGCAGCACCGAGTCGGCTCAGGCTAATGAAAAACTGTTTTTT. Protein sequence: CASSTESAQANEKLFF.

The chain combines TRBV10-3 with TRBJ2-1; D possibly corresponds to TRBD2 (6 bases). The CDR3 length is 12 residues. The V and J ends lost 8 bases and 7 bases respectively, with 12 bases between them. CDR1 ENHRY and CDR2 SYGVKD come from the germline V gene. CDR3: CAIGGTRNEQFF. The CDR3 region has the DNA TGTGCCATCGGAGGGACGAGGAATGAGCAGTTCTTC.

This chain links TRBV13 with TRBJ2-4, with D perhaps matching TRBD1 (5 bases). V lost 1 base and J 0 bases, leaving 10 bases between the germline ends. The length of the CDR3 is 16 residues. The germline V gene encodes CDR1 PRHDT and CDR2 FYEKMQ (reference sequence). DNA for the CDR3: TGTGCCAGCAGCTTAGAGGGGAACTTAGCCAAAAACATTCAGTACTTC. As protein: CASSLEGNLAKNIQYF.

The V and J genes are TRBV6-1 and TRBJ2-1, with D possibly TRBD1 on 5 matching bases. The CDR3 totals 12 residues. Germline V gene data show CDR1 as MNHNS and CDR2 as SASEGT. V gave up 8 bases and J gave up 7 bases, with 12 bases separating them. CDR3 sequence reads: CASESGMNEQFF. The CDR3 DNA reads TGTGCCAGCGAATCAGGGATGAATGAGCAGTTCTTC.